This T cell receptor beta chain is drawn from a study of Ad26.COV2.S vaccination and SARS-CoV-2 variants. The data were produced by immunoSEQ multiplex PCR, yet TCRdb's version contains in-frame clones alone and is incomplete. The sample lists a few hundred thousand clones; roughly 90% were seen once. This sample's treatment: around 19 received Ad26.COV2.S at low or high dose, single or two shots; five or six received placebo; per-sample allocation not given. Day 63 after the first vaccine or placebo injection was the time point for sampling. Remarks on this clone: Its cognate antigen is unknown.

General study points: Ad26.COV2.S recipients had broader spike-specific TCRs (P = 0.0014).

The origin of this receptor is a person aged 18-65 years who received the Ad26.COV2.S COVID-19 vaccine or a placebo. The specimen comprised peripheral blood, sampled in a trial of Ad26.COV2.S vaccine versus placebo.

CDR3 region: CASSWDRSSYNSPLHF. Written as DNA, the CDR3 is TGCGCCAGCAGTTGGGACAGGAGCTCCTATAATTCACCCCTCCACTTT. V and J are TRBV10-1 and TRBJ1-6; 8 nucleotides line up with TRBD1. The CDR3 has 16 residues. CDR1 and CDR2 (germline): WNHNN, SYGVQD (reference sequence). The V segment lost 5 bases and the J segment 0 bases; nucleotides outside the gene matches: 3.